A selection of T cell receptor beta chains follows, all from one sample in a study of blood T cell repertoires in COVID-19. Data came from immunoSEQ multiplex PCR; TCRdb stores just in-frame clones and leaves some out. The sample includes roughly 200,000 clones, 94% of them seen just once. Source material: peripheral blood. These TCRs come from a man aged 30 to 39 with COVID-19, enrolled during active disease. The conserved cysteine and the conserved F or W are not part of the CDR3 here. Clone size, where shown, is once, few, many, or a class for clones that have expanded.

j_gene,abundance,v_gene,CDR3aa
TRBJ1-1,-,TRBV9,ASSPRRGEGTEAF
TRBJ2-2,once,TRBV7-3,ASSLDRASGELF
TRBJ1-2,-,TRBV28,ASSLGANYGYT
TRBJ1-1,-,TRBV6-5,ASSYNRDPNTEAF
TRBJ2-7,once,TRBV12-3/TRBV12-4,ASSFTGGIEQY
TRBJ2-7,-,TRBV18,ASSPQTGNSYEQY
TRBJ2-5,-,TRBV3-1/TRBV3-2,ASSPWGTKETQY
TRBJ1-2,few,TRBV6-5,ASSPGTDYGYT
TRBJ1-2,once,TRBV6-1,ASSDRTGDYGYT
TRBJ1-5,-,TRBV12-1,ASSPLGGTENQPQH
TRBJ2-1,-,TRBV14,ASSQPRDTFTNEQF
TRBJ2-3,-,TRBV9,ASSVGTGSTDTQY
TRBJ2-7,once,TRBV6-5,ASSRDSLSYEQY
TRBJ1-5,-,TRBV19,ASSIMGRNQPQH
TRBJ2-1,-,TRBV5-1,ASSLAGSSYNEQF
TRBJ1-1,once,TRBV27,ASSLLKGSEAF
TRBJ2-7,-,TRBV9,ASSVSGGLSEQY
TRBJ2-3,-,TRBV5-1,ASSSLSHSTDTQY
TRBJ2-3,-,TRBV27,ASSLRGLAISTDTQY
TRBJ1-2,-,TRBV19,ASSDSPNQAYGYT
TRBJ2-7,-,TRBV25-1,ASSAGQGADTYEQY
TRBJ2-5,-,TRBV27,ASSFGPGRGEETQY
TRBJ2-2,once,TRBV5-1,ASSLVRGHDTGELF
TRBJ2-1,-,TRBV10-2,ASSGGLAGNEQF
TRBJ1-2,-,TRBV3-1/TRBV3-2,ASSQEVGVGSGYT
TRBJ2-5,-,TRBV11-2,ASSLAGGQETQY
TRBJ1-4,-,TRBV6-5,VAGGEKLF
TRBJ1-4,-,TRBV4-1,ASSQVLREKLF
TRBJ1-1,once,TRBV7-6,ASSLAPDRGGTEAF
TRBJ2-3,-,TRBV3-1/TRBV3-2,ASSQEVLAGGSTDTQY
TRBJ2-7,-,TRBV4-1,ASRFRQSSYEQY
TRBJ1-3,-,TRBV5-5,ASSLRSGNTIY
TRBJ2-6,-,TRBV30,AWNPGQGDSGANVLT
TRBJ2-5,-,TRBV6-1,ASSDEGGIQETQY
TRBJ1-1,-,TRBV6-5,ASSFRDRGWNTEAF
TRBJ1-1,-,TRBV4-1,ASSQDHQKNTEAF
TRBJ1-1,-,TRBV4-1,ASSQAGASDTEAF
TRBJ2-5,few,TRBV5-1,ASSLRTRGETQY
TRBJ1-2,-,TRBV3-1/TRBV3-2,ASSPGKSAGGYT
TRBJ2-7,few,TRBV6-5,ASRHATGEQY
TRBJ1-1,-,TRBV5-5,ASSSDRGYTEAF
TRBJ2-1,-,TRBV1,TSSPPSRYNEQF
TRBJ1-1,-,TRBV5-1,ASSLASRAGGTEAF
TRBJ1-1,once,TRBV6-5,ASSRQGTITEAF
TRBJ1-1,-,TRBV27,ASSLGTGILNTEAF
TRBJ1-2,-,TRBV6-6,ASSPEATVGYT
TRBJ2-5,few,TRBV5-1,ASTVGGTSGGAGETQY
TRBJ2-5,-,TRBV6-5,ASRGTGESGETQY
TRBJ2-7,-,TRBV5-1,ASANRGSEQY
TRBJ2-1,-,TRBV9,ASSVGPNNEQF
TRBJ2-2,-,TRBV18,ASSLNRADTGELF
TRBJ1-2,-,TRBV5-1,ASSPDTTLNYGYT
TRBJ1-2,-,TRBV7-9,ASSPGDREGYT
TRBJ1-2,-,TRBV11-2,ASSSGQGSVRGYT
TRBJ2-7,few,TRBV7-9,ASGTALSYEQY
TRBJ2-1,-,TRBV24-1,ATSDSEDRAQF
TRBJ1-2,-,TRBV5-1,ASRAGEPTNYGYT
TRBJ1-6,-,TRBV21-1,ASTLDTGIYNSPLH
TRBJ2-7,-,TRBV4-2,ASSPGGAGGEQY
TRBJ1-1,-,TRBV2,ASRRTGYPTEAF